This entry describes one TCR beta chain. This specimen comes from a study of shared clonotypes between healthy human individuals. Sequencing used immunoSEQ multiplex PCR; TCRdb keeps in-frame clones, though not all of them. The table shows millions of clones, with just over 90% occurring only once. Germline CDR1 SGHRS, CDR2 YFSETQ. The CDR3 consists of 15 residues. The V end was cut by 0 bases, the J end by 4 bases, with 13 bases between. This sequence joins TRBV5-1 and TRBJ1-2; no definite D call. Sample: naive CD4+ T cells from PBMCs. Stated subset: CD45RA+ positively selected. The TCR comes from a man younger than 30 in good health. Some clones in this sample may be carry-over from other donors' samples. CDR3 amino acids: CASSLGTAAGYGYTF. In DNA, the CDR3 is TGCGCCAGCAGCTTGGGGACGGCCGCGGGCTATGGCTACACCTTC.